A single sample is the source of the 28 T cell receptor beta chains below, sequenced in a study of T cell repertoires in cytomegalovirus infection. TCRdb re-derived calls from the reads in MiXCR, one entry per CDR3 protein. The data show some 900,000 distinct CDR3 sequences, with around a third seen just once and around 12% held by the top ten. Antigens for these TCRs are unknown. Here the sequenced sample was cultured CD8+ T cells from PBMCs, taken from culture after CMV antigen stimulation. Receptors originate from a human donor in good health (CMV status not recorded). Some clones in this sample may be carry-over from other donors' samples.

As for this clonotype: Germline and junction disagree at one end, which may indicate a read error. The rearrangement links TRBV7-6 to TRBJ2-1, with 7 bases identical to TRBD2. The CDR3 loop spans 15 amino acids. The germline V gene encodes CDR1 SGHVS and CDR2 FNYEAQ. The CDR3 nucleotides read TGTGCTAGCAGCCTAAGACTAGCTACGTCCAATGAGCAGTTCTTC. It specifies CASSLRLATSNEQFF.

The table lists this clonotype with a few counts. The chain carries TRBV10-3 and TRBJ2-2; no clear D gene. This CDR3 comprises 14 residues. Germline V gives CDR1 ENHRY, CDR2 SYGVKD. Trimming stripped 4 bases from V and 1 base from J, with 7 bases between. Here the CDR3 DNA reads TGTGCCATCAGTGTTCTGGAGAACACCGGGGAGCTGTTTTTT. Translated: CAISVLENTGELFF.

The DNA for the CDR3 is TGTGCCAGCAGCCAAGTCGGGCTAGCGGGGGGGCACGATAAAGAGACCCAGTACTTC. It specifies CASSQVGLAGGHDKETQYF. The chain has TRBV3-1 and TRBJ2-5, with TRBD2 matching over 12 bases. Germline V gene data show CDR1 as LGHDT and CDR2 as YNNKEL (reference sequence). The CDR3 sequence is 19 residues long. V dropped 1 base and J dropped 3; count of bases not matched to a gene: 12.

The chain combines TRBV6-1 with TRBJ1-2, with a tentative D call TRBD1 (6 bases). CDR3 length: 15 residues. V lost 7 bases to trimming and J lost 1 base, with 16 bases between them. From germline, CDR1 is MNHNS and CDR2 SASEGT. The CDR3 DNA reads as TGTGCCAGCACCGAGGGGGGGGCCCTTAACTATGGCTACACCTTC. Translating gives CASTEGGALNYGYTF.

The table lists this clonotype with many counts. This chain links TRBV12-3 or TRBV12-4 with TRBJ1-2; possible D gene TRBD1, 6 bases. This CDR3 region has 16 residues. Trimming removed 6 bases from V and 4 bases from J, with 21 bases in between. The CDR3 here is CASRSPGQPIAYGYTF. For the CDR3, the DNA is TGTGCCAGCAGATCCCCGGGACAACCTATAGCCTATGGCTACACCTTC.

V is TRBV12-5 and J is TRBJ1-5; TRBD1 might be the D (6 bases). CDR3 size: 19 residues. Germline loops: CDR1 LGHNT, CDR2 FRNRAP. Trimming stripped 5 bases from V and 0 bases from J, with 23 bases between. CDR3 nucleotide sequence: TGTGCTAGTGGTCCCCCCTGGGGGGGCGCGGGAGATAGCAATCAGCCCCAGCATTTT. It specifies CASGPPWGGAGDSNQPQHF.

V is TRBV2 and J is TRBJ1-2; no reliable D call. Looked up from germline, CDR1 is SNHLY and CDR2 is FYNNEI. V lost 11 bases to trimming and J lost 3 bases, with 13 bases between them. The CDR3 runs to 12 residues. The CDR3 loop is CALRRSDYGYTF. DNA of the CDR3: TGTGCCTTGCGCAGGAGCGACTATGGCTACACCTTC.

This chain connects TRBV20-1 to TRBJ2-7; D remains unclear. V was shortened by 8 bases and J by 2 bases, with 10 bases between the two germline ends. CDR3 length equals 11 residues. The germline CDR1 and CDR2 sequences are DFQATT and SNEGSKA (reference sequence). The CDR3: CSTPRTYEQYV. CDR3 bases: TGCAGTACCCCTCGAACCTACGAGCAGTACGTC.

The rearrangement joins TRBV6-5 to TRBJ1-2, with D possibly TRBD1 on 5 matching bases. V was cut by 0 bases and J by 6 bases, with 11 bases left in between. CDR1 MNHEY and CDR2 SVGAGI come from the germline V gene. The CDR3 is 14 amino acids. The CDR3 reads CASSYSAGWDGYTF. The CDR3 coding sequence is TGTGCCAGCAGTTACTCGGCAGGGTGGGATGGCTACACCTTC.

The chain is built from TRBV20-1 and TRBJ1-2; the D is unclear. CDR1 is DFQATT and CDR2 is SNEGSKA in the germline V gene (reference sequence). This CDR3 has 13 amino acids. Deletions cut 0 bases from V and 4 bases from J, with 9 bases between. Here the CDR3 reads CSARDIGFYGYTF. CDR3 nucleotide sequence: TGCAGTGCTAGAGATATAGGGTTCTATGGCTACACCTTC.

This rearrangement joins TRBV7-4 to TRBJ1-2, with no clear D. Germline V CDR1 and CDR2: SGHVT, SQSDAQ. Trimming left V 8 bases short and J 1 base short, with 14 bases between. There are 14 residues in the CDR3. CDR3: CASGVPTYNYGYTF. The DNA of the CDR3 is TGTGCCAGCGGCGTCCCTACGTATAACTATGGCTACACCTTC.

This clonotype has more than one count but fewer than ten. CDR3 in amino acids: CASSPEGWDTEAFF. In DNA, the CDR3 is TGTGCCAGCAGCCCGGAAGGATGGGACACTGAAGCTTTCTTT. The J gene is TRBJ1-1, the V gene TRBV7-9; D remains unclear. V lost 5 bases and J 3 bases, leaving 13 bases between the germline ends. CDR3 length: 14 amino acids. Germline values: CDR1 SEHNR, CDR2 FQNEAQ (reference sequence).

The CDR3 protein is CASSLGTEEAFF. In DNA, the CDR3 is TGTGCCAGCAGCTTAGGGACAGAAGAAGCTTTCTTT. V gene TRBV7-8 combines with J gene TRBJ1-1, with D maybe TRBD1 (6 bases). This CDR3 contains 12 residues. The germline V gene encodes CDR1 SGHVS and CDR2 FQNEAQ. V lost 1 base and J 8 bases, leaving 8 bases between the germline ends.

This chain connects TRBV25-1 to TRBJ2-5, with D perhaps TRBD2 (6 bases). This CDR3 region has 15 residues. V lost 8 bases and J 1 base, leaving 17 bases between the germline ends. Germline V gives CDR1 MGHDK, CDR2 SYGVNS. In DNA, the CDR3 is TGTGCCAGCGGCCGACTAGACAGATCCCAAGAGACCCAGTACTTC. This codes for CASGRLDRSQETQYF. Full variable domain (outside the CDR3, taken from reference TRBV25-1 and TRBJ2-5): EADIYQTPRYLVIGTGKKITLECSQTMGHDKMYWYQQDPGMELHLIHYSYGVNSTEKGDLSSESTVSRIRTEHFPLTLESARPSHTSQYLCASGRLDRSQETQYFGPGTRLLVL.

V usage is TRBV27 and J usage is TRBJ2-1; 9 bases are a match to TRBD1. Germline V gene sequence: CDR1 MNHEY, CDR2 SMNVEV (reference sequence). The trim removed 5 bases at V and 7 bases at J, leaving 6 bases unmatched. This CDR3 has 14 amino acids. The CDR3 sequence is CASSGQGRWNEQFF. The CDR3 nucleotides read TGTGCCAGCAGTGGACAGGGGCGCTGGAATGAGCAGTTCTTC.

This clonotype appeared once. A much larger clone sits a single nucleotide away, making a read error possible. The rearrangement uses TRBV7-8 and TRBJ2-5, with 7 bases matching TRBD1. The CDR3 covers 15 residues. Germline CDR1 and CDR2: SGHVS and FQNEAQ. V shed 1 base, J shed 3 bases, and the junction held 5 bases outside the gene matches. DNA for the CDR3: TGTGCCAGCAGCTTAGAAGGGACAGCCAAAGAGACCCAGTACTTC. Its translation: CASSLEGTAKETQYF.

The V gene is TRBV6-5, the J gene TRBJ1-6; possibly TRBD1 for D (5 bases). Looked up from germline, CDR1 is MNHEY and CDR2 is SVGAGI. This CDR3 is built from 14 residues. Trimming left V 2 bases short and J 7 bases short, with 9 bases between. CDR3 region: CASSYESGNSPLHF. The CDR3 nucleotides read TGTGCCAGCAGTTACGAATCAGGGAATTCACCCCTCCACTTT.

The chain combines TRBV12-3 or TRBV12-4 with TRBJ2-1; 9 bases line up with TRBD1. V lost 3 bases, J lost 5 bases, and 2 bases stayed unmatched. This CDR3 spans 14 amino acids. CDR3 protein: CASSFRQGDNEQFF. The CDR3 DNA follows: TGTGCCAGCAGTTTTAGACAGGGGGACAATGAGCAGTTCTTC.

This sequence joins TRBV7-9 and TRBJ1-1; a possible D gene is TRBD1 (6 bases). CDR1 SEHNR and CDR2 FQNEAQ come from the germline V gene (reference sequence). There are 16 residues in the CDR3. V shed 4 bases and J shed 7 bases, with 22 bases lying between them. CDR3 loop: CASSSLQGRGDGEAFF. The CDR3 region has the DNA TGTGCCAGCAGCTCCCTCCAGGGGAGGGGTGATGGTGAAGCTTTCTTT.

This clonotype was counted between two and nine times. V and J are TRBV4-1 and TRBJ1-5; maybe TRBD1 (6 bases). Germline-derived CDR1 and CDR2 are MGHRA and YSYEKL. V lost 1 base and J 0 bases, leaving 16 bases between the germline ends. The length of the CDR3 is 18 residues. The CDR3 DNA follows: TGCGCCAGCAGCCAAGTAGGGCAGGGGAGGATTAGCAATCAGCCCCAGCATTTT. Residues: CASSQVGQGRISNQPQHF.

The CDR3, as DNA: TGTGCCAGCAGCCTAATACAGGGCCTGAACACTGAAGCTTTCTTT. Translation: CASSLIQGLNTEAFF. The rearrangement uses TRBV7-9 and TRBJ1-1; possibly TRBD1 for D (6 bases). Trimming stripped 5 bases from V and 0 bases from J, with 13 bases between. Germline V gene data show CDR1 as SEHNR and CDR2 as FQNEAQ (reference sequence). This CDR3 has 15 residues.

The V call is TRBV28, the J call TRBJ1-2; D is ambiguous. The V end lost 6 bases, the J end lost 6 bases, and 23 bases lay between the germline ends. The germline V gene encodes CDR1 MDHEN and CDR2 SYDVKM. CDR3 length equals 16 residues. CDR3: CASSLYLSVDPDGYTF. The CDR3 nucleotides read TGTGCCAGCAGCCTTTATCTATCGGTCGATCCGGATGGCTACACCTTC.

This clonotype has a handful of counts. This sequence joins TRBV7-4 and TRBJ2-7; TRBD1 matches 7 bases. The V gene's germline CDR1 is SGHVT and CDR2 SQSDAQ. V lost 6 bases to trimming and J lost 3 bases; unmatched junction nucleotides: 11. The CDR3 has 15 amino acids. In DNA form, the CDR3 reads TGTGCCAGCAGTAGTTCCGGGACAGTGAACTACGAGCAGTACTTC. This sequence encodes CASSSSGTVNYEQYF.

The gene calls are TRBV7-9 and TRBJ2-1; 8 bases map to TRBD1. There are 15 residues in the CDR3. Germline trimming cut 4 bases from V and 6 bases from J; bases unmatched to any gene: 8. Germline CDR1 is SEHNR and CDR2 is FQNEAQ (reference sequence). DNA for the CDR3: TGTGCCAGCAGCTCGTATTCCACAGGGGGCAATGAGCAGTTCTTC. As protein: CASSSYSTGGNEQFF.

This sequence joins TRBV9 and TRBJ2-1; TRBD1 matches 8 bases. Germline CDR1 is SGDLS and CDR2 is YYNGEE. V lost 0 bases and J lost 9; bases outside the gene matches: 8. The CDR3 covers 15 residues. DNA of the CDR3: TGTGCCAGCAGCGTAGGGACAGGGTCCGGTGGTGAGCAGTTCTTC. Translation: CASSVGTGSGGEQFF.

V usage is TRBV5-1 and J usage is TRBJ2-1; D not resolved. The CDR3 consists of 14 residues. Between the trimmed V and J ends, which lost 0 bases and 2 bases, there was a span of 6 bases. Per the germline V gene, CDR1 is SGHRS and CDR2 is YFSETQ. The chain's CDR3 is CASSLDQAYNEQFF. CDR3 nucleotide sequence: TGCGCCAGCAGCTTGGACCAGGCCTACAATGAGCAGTTCTTC.

This clonotype was detected only once. This chain uses TRBV29-1 with TRBJ2-5; a weak D match, TRBD1 (5 bases). V dropped 4 bases and J dropped 10 bases, with 13 bases sitting between them. The CDR3 is 11 residues long. In germline, CDR1 is SQVTM, CDR2 ANQGSEA. Here the CDR3 reads CSVGGSRDQYF. The CDR3 nucleotides are TGCAGCGTTGGGGGCAGCCGAGACCAGTACTTC. The full variable domain, completed using reference TRBV29-1 and TRBJ2-5, is SAVISQKPSRDICQRGTSLTIQCQVDSQVTMMFWYRQQPGQSLTLIATANQGSEATYESGFVIDKFPISRPNLTFSTLTVSNMSPEDSSIYLCSVGGSRDQYFGPGTRLLVL.

The rearrangement links TRBV19 to TRBJ1-5, with TRBD1 matching over 7 bases. V lost 7 bases, J lost 7 bases, and 13 bases stayed unmatched. The length of the CDR3 is 15 residues. Germline V gives CDR1 LNHDA, CDR2 SQIVND (reference sequence). CDR3 loop: CASNGRGRHNQPQHF. DNA for the CDR3: TGTGCCAGTAATGGTAGGGGGCGGCATAACCAGCCCCAGCATTTT.